These 19 T cell receptor beta chains share one sample of origin, sequenced in a study of a mutant IDH1 vaccine in newly diagnosed glioma. Profiling relied on immunoSEQ multiplex PCR, and the TCRdb table lists in-frame clones only, not all of them. Of more than 55,000 clones in the sample, 70% to 85% were seen once. These receptors are not linked to any known antigen. Time point of the sample: week 11, during vaccination. In every dose of vaccine, 300 ug of mutant IDH1 20-mer peptide was given alongside topical imiquimod. The source material was PBMCs, sampled from a glioma patient whose treatment included an IDH1 peptide vaccine. The receptors were gathered from a man in his thirties or forties with glioma.

The CDR3 here is CASSSGTGSYEQYF. CDR3 DNA: TGTGCCAGCAGCTCCGGGACAGGATCCTACGAGCAGTACTTC. The chain recombines TRBV7-6 with TRBJ2-7, with 8 bases matching TRBD1. The CDR3 spans 14 residues. Unmatched junction bases numbered 3, after V lost 4 bases and J lost 1 base. CDR1 SGHVS and CDR2 FNYEAQ come from the germline V gene.

This clone was seen a handful of times. The chain employs TRBV18 and TRBJ1-1; 7 nucleotides match TRBD1. V was clipped by 5 bases and J by 3 bases; unmatched bases: 3. Germline V gene sequence: CDR1 KGHSH, CDR2 LQKENI. The CDR3 totals 13 residues. The CDR3 nucleotides read TGTGCCAGCTCAAACCAGGGGGACACTGAAGCTTTCTTT. This translates into CASSNQGDTEAFF.

The chain is built from TRBV19 and TRBJ1-4; TRBD1 might be the D (6 bases). The germline V gene has CDR1 LNHDA and CDR2 SQIVND (reference sequence). The V gene lost 4 bases and the J gene lost 6 bases, with 18 bases spanning the gap. The CDR3 has 16 amino acids. The CDR3 region has the DNA TGTGCCAGTAGTACCCTTGGTGCAGGGGCGGATGAAAAACTGTTTTTT. As protein: CASSTLGAGADEKLFF.

The V call is TRBV30, the J call TRBJ1-6; D is perhaps TRBD1 (5 bases). V gave up 1 base and J gave up 9 bases, with 10 bases separating them. The CDR3 sequence is 13 residues long. Germline V CDR1 and CDR2: GTSNPN, SVGIG (reference sequence). The CDR3 protein is CAWSEAQGSPLHF. CDR3 nucleotides: TGTGCCTGGAGTGAGGCTCAGGGTTCACCCCTCCACTTT.

This CDR3 is CASSVDVNTEAFF. Written as DNA, the CDR3 is TGTGCCAGCAGCGTAGATGTGAACACTGAAGCTTTCTTT. This chain joins TRBV9 and TRBJ1-1; D remains unclear. Per germline, CDR1 SGDLS and CDR2 YYNGEE. V dropped 0 bases and J dropped 0 bases, with 3 bases sitting between them. The CDR3 is made up of 13 amino acids.

The chain uses TRBV5-1 and TRBJ2-7; possible D gene TRBD2, 6 bases. There are 13 residues in the CDR3. The V gene lost 3 bases and the J gene lost 0 bases, with 7 bases spanning the gap. Per germline, CDR1 SGHRS and CDR2 YFSETQ. CDR3 nucleotides: TGCGCCAGCAGCTCGGGACTCTCCTACGAGCAGTACTTC. Its protein product is CASSSGLSYEQYF.

J is TRBJ1-2 and V is TRBV7-2, with a weak D call TRBD1 (5 bases). CDR1 is SGHTA, CDR2 FQGNSA, per germline. The V end was cut by 3 bases, the J end by 4 bases, with 6 bases between. CDR3 length equals 12 residues. CDR3 nucleotide sequence: TGTGCCAGCAGCTTCCAGGGCTATGGCTACACCTTC. It is translated as CASSFQGYGYTF.

The chain has TRBV6-1 and TRBJ2-4; TRBD1 aligns across 8 bases. CDR3 length: 15 residues. Germline lookup yields CDR1 MNHNS and CDR2 SASEGT. The trim removed 5 bases at V and 6 bases at J, leaving 9 bases unmatched. The CDR3 protein is CASSLTDRGGNIQYF. CDR3 sequence (DNA): TGTGCCAGCAGTCTAACCGACAGGGGAGGAAACATTCAGTACTTC.

The rearrangement joins TRBV6-5 to TRBJ1-3; perhaps TRBD1 as D (5 bases). The germline V gene has CDR1 MNHEY and CDR2 SVGAGI. CDR3 length: 15 residues. Trimming removed 2 bases at V and 2 bases at J, with 10 bases between. In DNA form, the CDR3 reads TGTGCCAGCAGTTACAGGGAGGGGACTGGAAACACCATATATTTT. Its translation: CASSYREGTGNTIYF.

V is TRBV5-8 and J is TRBJ2-7, with 8 bases identical to TRBD1. CDR3 length: 14 amino acids. CDR1 and CDR2 from the germline V gene are SGHTS and YDEGEE. V trimming: 1 base; J trimming: 3 bases; junction bases outside the gene matches: 3. The CDR3 loop reads CASSLHRGYYEQYF. Here the CDR3 DNA reads TGTGCCAGCAGCTTGCACAGGGGGTACTACGAGCAGTACTTC.

The J gene is TRBJ2-3, the V gene TRBV18, with 10 bases aligning to TRBD1. V was clipped by 4 bases and J by 5 bases; unmatched bases: 6. Germline CDR1 KGHSH, CDR2 LQKENI. The CDR3 extends over 15 amino acids. The CDR3: CASSRDRGIEDTQYF. The CDR3 DNA sequence: TGTGCCAGCTCACGGGACAGGGGAATAGAAGATACGCAGTATTTT.

The rearrangement links TRBV2 to TRBJ1-5; D perhaps matches TRBD1 (6 bases). CDR1 and CDR2 from the germline V gene are SNHLY and FYNNEI. Trimming removed 6 bases at V and 7 bases at J, with 13 bases between. There are 13 residues in the CDR3. The CDR3 bases are TGTGCCAGCAGAACAGGGCTGGTCCAGCCCCAGCATTTT. Protein product: CASRTGLVQPQHF.

This clone appeared a single time. The chain combines TRBV28 with TRBJ1-2; the D gene is possibly TRBD1 (6 bases). Trimming took off 2 bases at V and 0 bases at J, with 10 bases between the two ends. The CDR3 loop spans 15 amino acids. Germline CDR1 and CDR2: MDHEN and SYDVKM. For the CDR3, the DNA is TGTGCCAGCAGTTTAGATGGACAGTCTAACTATGGCTACACCTTC. Residues: CASSLDGQSNYGYTF.

The chain links TRBV15 to TRBJ1-1; no clear D gene. There are 14 residues in the CDR3. Germline assignment: CDR1 LNHNV and CDR2 YYDKDF (reference sequence). The V end lost 5 bases, the J end lost 7 bases, and 17 bases lay between the germline ends. The CDR3 DNA reads as TGTGCCACCAGCGCCCTTCTTTCTGGCAGTGAAGCTTTCTTT. As protein: CATSALLSGSEAFF.

The sample holds one count of this clone. V usage is TRBV5-4 and J usage is TRBJ1-1; D is possibly TRBD1 (5 bases). The CDR3 totals 13 residues. Germline CDR1 and CDR2: SGHNT and YYREEE (reference sequence). V lost 5 bases and J 7 bases, leaving 15 bases between the germline ends. CDR3 coding DNA: TGTGCCAGCAGTCAAGACAGACTAAGTGAAGCTTTCTTT. Its protein product is CASSQDRLSEAFF.

The chain recombines TRBV4-3 with TRBJ2-3, with TRBD2 identical over 10 bases. The length of the CDR3 is 15 residues. V lost 2 bases and J lost 7; bases outside the gene matches: 6. Germline-derived CDR1 and CDR2 are LGHNA and YSLEER. The CDR3 reads CASSQKAGGLNTQYF. DNA of the CDR3: TGCGCCAGCAGCCAAAAAGCGGGGGGGCTTAATACGCAGTATTTT.

This sequence joins TRBV10-3 and TRBJ2-2; the match to TRBD1 covers 11 bases. CDR3 length: 16 amino acids. Germline V gene lookup returns CDR1 ENHRY and CDR2 SYGVKD. The trim removed 6 bases at V and 1 base at J, leaving 4 bases unmatched. The CDR3 reads CAISQDRGRNTGELFF. DNA for the CDR3: TGTGCCATCAGCCAGGACAGGGGGCGGAACACCGGGGAGCTGTTTTTT.

V is TRBV9 and J is TRBJ2-2; 10 bases fit TRBD2. This CDR3 has 16 amino acids. V shed 4 bases, J shed 0 bases, and the junction held 3 bases outside the gene matches. In germline, CDR1 is SGDLS, CDR2 YYNGEE. Here the CDR3 reads CASSTSGDANTGELFF. The DNA of the CDR3 is TGTGCCAGCAGCACTAGCGGGGACGCGAACACCGGGGAGCTGTTTTTT.

This clone occurred a few times. The chain combines TRBV2 with TRBJ2-3; D is perhaps TRBD1 (6 bases). Trimming took off 5 bases at V and 1 base at J, with 16 bases between the two ends. This CDR3 has 16 amino acids. Germline V gene data show CDR1 as SNHLY and CDR2 as FYNNEI. The CDR3 DNA sequence: TGTGCCAGCAGTTTCACCAGGGGTGTTGGCACAGATACGCAGTATTTT. The encoded protein is CASSFTRGVGTDTQYF.